The T cell receptor (beta chain) under discussion was sequenced for a study of CD8+ T cells in alopecia areata. Across the whole study: Tofacitinib therapy lasting 6 to 18 months was followed by 6 months off drug.

RNA, once extracted, was reverse transcribed into cDNA for use as the sequencing template. TCRdb's table, derived via immunoSEQ multiplex PCR, lists solely in-frame clones and lacks some. This sample yields fewer than 200,000 clones, of which about 66% are seen a single time; roughly an eighth belongs to the top ten. There are a few counts of this clone. The CDR3 is 13 amino acids. Per germline, CDR1 LNHDA and CDR2 SQIVND (reference sequence). The germline V and J ends were trimmed by 10 bases and 1 base, with 13 bases remaining between them. PBMCs provided sorted CD4+ and CD8+ T cells. The chain combines TRBV19 with TRBJ1-2; possibly TRBD1 for D (5 bases). This specimen consisted of CD8+ T cells sorted from blood, obtained at week 0. This clonotype was obtained from a human donor with alopecia areata. The CDR3: CATNKGLNYGYTF. CDR3 sequence (DNA): TGTGCCACCAACAAGGGACTTAACTATGGCTACACCTTC.